This TCR beta chain came from a study of neurological immune-mediated disorders. Study-level points and caveats: Patients with HTLV-1-associated myelopathy showed the most TCR clonal expansion. Those with multiple sclerosis showed the least, falling below healthy controls.

This clonotype appeared many times. Its cognate antigen is unknown. TCRdb ran MiXCR on the 5' RACE reads and lists one entry per CDR3 protein. Of tens of thousands of distinct CDR3 sequences detected, roughly 15% appear once; the ten largest clones hold about 6.8%. The V and J ends lost 3 bases and 5 bases, in that order; junction bases with no gene match: 3. Per the germline V gene, CDR1 is SGHTA and CDR2 is FQGNSA. This CDR3 spans 15 amino acids. The gene calls are TRBV7-2 and TRBJ1-6; 8 nucleotides match TRBD1. Sequencing was carried out using PBMCs. This TCR derives from a woman between 50 and 59 years old in good health. CDR3: CASSFHRGNNSPLHF. Written as DNA, the CDR3 is TGTGCCAGCAGCTTCCACAGGGGGAATAATTCACCCCTCCACTTT.